This entry lists 26 T cell receptor beta chains sequenced from one sample in a study of shared clonotypes between healthy human individuals. Using immunoSEQ multiplex PCR, the repertoire was profiled, and TCRdb retains in-frame clones only, with some absent. The data show about 2.4 million clones, roughly 93% seen once. Sequenced input: naive CD4+ T cells from PBMCs. As for subset: CD45RA+ positively selected. The receptors here all came from a man younger than 35 in good health. Some clones in this sample may be carry-over from other donors' samples.

Notes on this clone: At the DNA level, this CDR3 is encoded by other sequences in the same sample as well. This chain uses TRBV4-2 with TRBJ2-5, with TRBD2 matching over 11 bases. CDR3 length: 16 residues. J lost 3 bases, V lost 0 bases, and 3 bases had no gene match. Looked up from germline, CDR1 is LGHNA and CDR2 is YNFKEQ. CDR3 in amino acids: CASSQDPGLAEETQYF. The DNA for the CDR3 is TGTGCCAGCAGCCAAGACCCGGGACTAGCGGAAGAGACCCAGTACTTC.

The sample holds one count of this clone. CDR3 sequence (DNA): TGCAGCGTTGCCGGACAGGGGTCTAACTATGGCTACACCTTC. It specifies CSVAGQGSNYGYTF. The chain is built from TRBV29-1 and TRBJ1-2; 9 bases are a match to TRBD1. Germline V gene data show CDR1 as SQVTM and CDR2 as ANQGSEA. The CDR3 has 14 amino acids. Trimming removed 4 bases from V and 0 bases from J; junction bases left unmatched: 3.

The chain recombines TRBV18 with TRBJ2-6, with TRBD1 identical over 9 bases. The CDR3 is 17 residues long. Germline CDR1 reads KGHSH; CDR2 reads LQKENI. Trimming at V came to 3 bases and at J to 2 bases, leaving 5 bases not matched to a gene. The CDR3 DNA follows: TGTGCCAGCTCACCCGGACAGGGGTATGCTGGGGCCAACGTCCTGACTTTC. Its protein product is CASSPGQGYAGANVLTF.

Here the CDR3 DNA reads TGTGCCAGCAGCCGCTCCCTCGGGGGGAGCTCCTACGAGCAGTACTTC. Translation gives CASSRSLGGSSYEQYF. The chain couples TRBV7-2 to TRBJ2-7; the match to TRBD2 covers 7 bases. The V and J ends lost 5 bases and 0 bases, in that order; junction bases with no gene match: 10. This CDR3 has 16 amino acids. The germline gives CDR1 SGHTA, CDR2 FQGNSA.

The chain recombines TRBV5-8 with TRBJ1-3; possible D gene TRBD1, 5 bases. From germline, CDR1 is SGHTS and CDR2 YDEGEE. V shed 10 bases and J shed 0 bases, with 14 bases lying between them. The CDR3 sequence is 14 residues long. CDR3 coding DNA: TGTGCCTCCTCGGGGCGGAACTCTGGAAACACCATATATTTT. Translation gives CASSGRNSGNTIYF.

J is TRBJ1-4 and V is TRBV5-1; 9 bases agree with TRBD1. With V trimmed by 7 bases and J by 7 bases, 8 bases remained unmatched. The CDR3 extends over 14 amino acids. The V gene's germline CDR1 is SGHRS and CDR2 YFSETQ. The CDR3: CASAPGTGSEKLFF. In DNA, the CDR3 is TGCGCCAGCGCCCCCGGGACAGGGAGTGAAAAACTGTTTTTT.

The rearrangement links TRBV9 to TRBJ1-2, with 7 bases aligning to TRBD1. Per the germline V gene, CDR1 is SGDLS and CDR2 is YYNGEE. V trimming: 0 bases; J trimming: 8 bases; junction bases outside the gene matches: 1. The CDR3 is made up of 12 amino acids. The CDR3 sequence: CASSVETGGYTF. The DNA for the CDR3 is TGTGCCAGCAGCGTAGAGACAGGGGGCTACACCTTC.

This CDR3 reads CASSSLRTRRSETQYF. For the CDR3, the DNA is TGTGCCAGCAGCTCCCTCAGGACACGGCGGAGCGAGACCCAGTACTTC. The J gene is TRBJ2-5, the V gene TRBV7-9, with D perhaps TRBD1 (5 bases). Germline lookup yields CDR1 SEHNR and CDR2 FQNEAQ (reference sequence). CDR3 length equals 16 residues. V lost 4 bases, J lost 5 bases, and 20 bases lay in between.

The J gene is TRBJ2-5, the V gene TRBV2; D is ambiguous. V shed 9 bases and J shed 0 bases, with 11 bases lying between them. There are 13 residues in the CDR3. From germline, CDR1 is SNHLY and CDR2 FYNNEI. CDR3 coding DNA: TGTGCCAGTGGAGATTTTTACCAAGAGACCCAGTACTTC. Translated: CASGDFYQETQYF.

V and J are TRBV27 and TRBJ1-1; 10 bases line up with TRBD1. The CDR3 is made up of 14 amino acids. Germline trimming cut 5 bases from V and 5 bases from J; bases unmatched to any gene: 5. Germline V gene data show CDR1 as MNHEY and CDR2 as SMNVEV (reference sequence). The CDR3 DNA reads as TGTGCCAGCAGTCCCGACAGGGGGCTTACTGAAGCTTTCTTT. This gives the protein CASSPDRGLTEAFF.

This clone came up a few times. This rearrangement joins TRBV15 to TRBJ2-1; 8 nucleotides agree with TRBD2. CDR1 and CDR2 from the germline V gene are LNHNV and YYDKDF (reference sequence). The CDR3 spans 16 residues. The V segment lost 5 bases and the J segment 8 bases; nucleotides outside the gene matches: 14. The DNA of the CDR3 is TGTGCCACCAGCGTCACACCGGGACTAGTGTTATATGAGCAGTTCTTC. Translating it yields CATSVTPGLVLYEQFF.

The rearrangement joins TRBV7-2 to TRBJ1-5, with 8 nucleotides matching TRBD1. Germline V gene lookup returns CDR1 SGHTA and CDR2 FQGNSA. Trimming cost V 5 bases and J 9 bases; bases outside gene matches: 6. The CDR3 spans 13 residues. In nucleotides, the CDR3 is TGTGCCAGCAGCGAAGACAGGGGAGGGCCCCAGCATTTT. It encodes CASSEDRGGPQHF. Full variable domain (outside the CDR3, taken from reference TRBV7-2 and TRBJ1-5): GAGVSQSPSNKVTEKGKDVELRCDPISGHTALYWYRQSLGQGLEFLIYFQGNSAPDKSGLPSDRFSAERTGGSVSTLTIQRTQQEDSAVYLCASSEDRGGPQHFGDGTRLSIL.

Note on this clone: At one end, the junction sequence differs from germline, possibly due to a read error. The chain carries TRBV7-9 and TRBJ1-5, with TRBD1 matching over 10 bases. Germline V gene data show CDR1 as SEHNR and CDR2 as FQNEAQ (reference sequence). The CDR3 runs to 16 residues. This chain's CDR3 is CASSFDRGHSIQPQHF. The CDR3 nucleotides are TGTGCCAGCAGCTTTGACAGGGGGCATAGCATTCAGCCCCAGCATTTT.

This CDR3 reads CASSQDLGGWYEQYF. The CDR3, as DNA: TGTGCCAGCAGCCAAGATTTGGGGGGGTGGTACGAGCAGTACTTC. The rearrangement joins TRBV4-2 to TRBJ2-7; TRBD2 matches 7 bases. The length of the CDR3 is 15 residues. CDR1 LGHNA and CDR2 YNFKEQ come from the germline V gene. The J segment lost 4 bases and the V segment lost 0 bases, leaving 6 bases of the junction unmatched.

The V and J genes are TRBV5-5 and TRBJ2-3; D may match TRBD1 or TRBD2 (5 bases each). Germline V gene lookup returns CDR1 SGHKS and CDR2 YYEKEE (reference sequence). The CDR3 loop spans 16 amino acids. Deletions cut 5 bases from V and 4 bases from J, with 20 bases between. The CDR3 loop is CASSLTGTRGADTQYF. CDR3 coding DNA: TGTGCCAGCAGTTTAACCGGGACGCGAGGAGCAGATACGCAGTATTTT.

The chain has TRBV21-1 and TRBJ1-2. TRBV21-1 is shown as a pseudogene. The CDR3 consists of 13 residues. CDR3 sequence (DNA): TGTGCCAGCGACCGGAGGGGATACTATGGCTACACCTTC. Its translation: CASDRRGYYGYTF.

The J gene is TRBJ1-5, the V gene TRBV7-8; D gene unclear. The V end was cut by 5 bases, the J end by 7 bases, with 9 bases between. CDR3 length: 12 amino acids. The germline CDR1 and CDR2 sequences are SGHVS and FQNEAQ. The CDR3 sequence: CASSPHFQPQHF. The CDR3, as DNA: TGTGCCAGCAGCCCACACTTCCAGCCCCAGCATTTT.

The DNA for the CDR3 is TGTGCCAGCGCACAATACTTGGGGATCTACGAGCAGTACTTC. Protein: CASAQYLGIYEQYF. This sequence joins TRBV11-2 and TRBJ2-5; D gene uncertain. The J call is doubtful: the DNA matches TRBJ2-7 better. Germline V gene data show CDR1 as SGHAT and CDR2 as FQNNGV. This CDR3 contains 14 residues.

This sequence joins TRBV14 and TRBJ1-2, with a tentative D call TRBD1 (6 bases). V was shortened by 4 bases and J by 2 bases, with 20 bases between the two germline ends. CDR1 SGHDN and CDR2 FVKESK come from the germline V gene. CDR3 size: 17 residues. The CDR3, as DNA: TGTGCCAGCAGCCCCCGGGACAAAGACTTCTTGAACTATGGCTACACCTTC. It codes for CASSPRDKDFLNYGYTF.

The chain uses TRBV18 and TRBJ2-2; D may be TRBD1 or TRBD2 (6 bases each). There are 15 residues in the CDR3. Germline V gene data show CDR1 as KGHSH and CDR2 as LQKENI. V lost 3 bases and J 9 bases, leaving 17 bases between the germline ends. The CDR3 sequence is CASSPGRGPGWELFF. CDR3 DNA: TGTGCCAGCTCACCCGGTCGGGGGCCCGGCTGGGAGCTGTTTTTT.

This rearrangement joins TRBV4-3 to TRBJ1-2; 7 positions agree with TRBD1. Germline trimming cut 2 bases from V and 5 bases from J; bases unmatched to any gene: 2. The CDR3 extends over 13 amino acids. Germline V gene data show CDR1 as LGHNA and CDR2 as YSLEER. The CDR3 region has the DNA TGCGCCAGCAGCCAAACGGGACAGTATGGCTACACCTTC. Its protein is CASSQTGQYGYTF.

The chain carries TRBV2 and TRBJ1-2; TRBD1 agrees at 8 bases. This CDR3 contains 13 residues. V lost 7 bases, J lost 0 bases, and 1 base stayed unmatched. Germline loops: CDR1 SNHLY, CDR2 FYNNEI. The DNA of the CDR3 is TGTGCCAGCAAGACAGGGGCTAACTATGGCTACACCTTC. This codes for CASKTGANYGYTF.

The chain couples TRBV28 to TRBJ1-1; D is perhaps TRBD1 (5 bases). This CDR3 contains 12 residues. CDR1 MDHEN and CDR2 SYDVKM come from the germline V gene. Trimming left V 6 bases short and J 10 bases short, with 15 bases between. CDR3 DNA: TGTGCCAGCAGGAAACTACAGGTCGGAGCTTTCTTT. Translation gives CASRKLQVGAFF.

The chain couples TRBV7-2 to TRBJ2-7; D perhaps matches TRBD2 (6 bases). The CDR3 has 14 amino acids. Germline CDR1 reads SGHTA; CDR2 reads FQGNSA. The V and J ends lost 7 bases and 3 bases respectively, with 16 bases between them. The CDR3 sequence: CASNERDFRYEQYF. CDR3 DNA sequence: TGTGCCAGCAACGAACGGGACTTTCGCTACGAGCAGTACTTC.

The rearrangement links TRBV5-4 to TRBJ1-6; 9 nucleotides align to TRBD1. The trim removed 3 bases at V and 8 bases at J, leaving 6 bases unmatched. CDR1 and CDR2 (germline): SGHNT, YYREEE (reference sequence). The CDR3 runs 15 residues. CDR3 amino acids: CASSSGTGNYSPLHF. For the CDR3, the DNA is TGTGCCAGCAGCTCAGGGACAGGGAATTATTCACCCCTCCACTTT.

The rearrangement joins TRBV7-3 to TRBJ2-7, with TRBD2 as a possible D gene (5 bases). CDR3 length equals 15 residues. V lost 2 bases and J 2 bases, leaving 13 bases between the germline ends. Looked up from germline, CDR1 is SGHTA and CDR2 is FQGTGA. The CDR3 coding sequence is TGTGCCAGCAGCTTATTGGTCGGGATGGCCTACGAGCAGTACTTC. Translating it yields CASSLLVGMAYEQYF.